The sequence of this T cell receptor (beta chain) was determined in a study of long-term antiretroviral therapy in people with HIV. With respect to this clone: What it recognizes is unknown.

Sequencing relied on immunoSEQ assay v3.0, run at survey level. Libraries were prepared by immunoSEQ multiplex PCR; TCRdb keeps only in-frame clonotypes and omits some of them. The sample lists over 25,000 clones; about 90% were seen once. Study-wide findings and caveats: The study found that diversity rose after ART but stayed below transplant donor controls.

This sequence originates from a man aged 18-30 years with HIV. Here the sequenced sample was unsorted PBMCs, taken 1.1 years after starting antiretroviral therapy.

CDR3 nucleotide sequence: TGTGCCAGCAGTTACGATACCGGGCGGGGTGAGCAGTTCTTC. It is translated as CASSYDTGRGEQFF. This chain links TRBV6-6 with TRBJ2-1; TRBD2 might be the D (6 bases). Germline CDR1 reads MNHNY; CDR2 reads SVGAGI (reference sequence). V was clipped by 2 bases and J by 9 bases, with 14 bases between them. The CDR3 sequence is 14 residues long.